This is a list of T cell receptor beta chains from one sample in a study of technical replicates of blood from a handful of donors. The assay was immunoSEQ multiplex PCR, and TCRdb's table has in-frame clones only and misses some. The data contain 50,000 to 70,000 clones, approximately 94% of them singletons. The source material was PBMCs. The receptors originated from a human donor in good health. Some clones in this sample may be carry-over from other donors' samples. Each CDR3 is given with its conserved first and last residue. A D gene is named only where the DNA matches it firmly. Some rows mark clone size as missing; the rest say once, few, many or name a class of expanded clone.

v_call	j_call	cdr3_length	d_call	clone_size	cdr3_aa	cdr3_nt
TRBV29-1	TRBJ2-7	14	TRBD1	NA	CSALTRDSSYEQYF	TGCAGCGCCCTGACACGGGACAGCTCCTACGAGCAGTACTTC
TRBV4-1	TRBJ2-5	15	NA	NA	CASSQERRQGETQYF	TGCGCCAGCAGCCAAGAAAGAAGGCAGGGAGAGACCCAGTACTTC
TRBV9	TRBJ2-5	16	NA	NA	CASSAGLEGAQETQYF	TGTGCCAGCAGCGCGGGACTAGAGGGGGCCCAAGAGACCCAGTACTTC
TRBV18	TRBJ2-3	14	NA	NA	CASSLRTETDTQYF	TGTGCCAGCTCACTCAGGACAGAAACAGATACGCAGTATTTT
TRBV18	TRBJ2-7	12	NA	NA	CASSTSSYEQYF	TGTGCCAGCTCAACTAGCAGCTACGAGCAGTACTTC
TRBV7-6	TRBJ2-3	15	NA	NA	CASSLVAGLADTQYF	TGTGCCAGCAGCTTGGTGGCAGGCCTAGCCGATACGCAGTATTTT
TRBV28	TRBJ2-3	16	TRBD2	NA	CASSSPTSGRMDTQYF	TGTGCCAGCAGTTCCCCGACTAGCGGGAGGATGGATACGCAGTATTTT
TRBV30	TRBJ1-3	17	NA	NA	CAWSPHHRVYSGNTIYF	TGTGCCTGGAGTCCCCACCACAGGGTATACTCTGGAAACACCATATATTTT
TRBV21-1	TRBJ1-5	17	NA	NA	CASSKADGTGQYQPQHF	TGTGCCAGCAGCAAAGCAGACGGGACAGGACAGTATCAGCCCCAGCATTTT
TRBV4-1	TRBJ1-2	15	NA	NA	CASSQDSNVMDGYTF	TGCGCCAGCAGCCAAGATAGCAACGTTATGGATGGCTACACCTTC
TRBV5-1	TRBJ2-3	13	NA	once	CASSNRVGDTQYF	TGCGCCAGCAGCAACAGGGTCGGAGATACGCAGTATTTT
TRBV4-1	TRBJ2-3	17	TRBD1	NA	CASSQSSGTGGRDTQYF	TGCGCCAGCAGCCAATCCTCCGGGACAGGGGGTAGAGATACGCAGTATTTT
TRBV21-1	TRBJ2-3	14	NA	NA	CAPKREWVPDTQYF	TGTGCCCCTAAGCGGGAGTGGGTCCCAGATACGCAGTATTTT
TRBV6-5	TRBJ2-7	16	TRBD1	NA	CASSYGAGTGSHEQYF	TGTGCCAGCAGTTACGGGGCCGGGACAGGGAGCCACGAGCAGTACTTC
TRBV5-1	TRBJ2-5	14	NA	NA	CASSLFLGGETQYF	TGCGCCAGCAGCTTGTTTCTGGGGGGAGAGACCCAGTACTTC
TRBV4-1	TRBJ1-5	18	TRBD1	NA	CASSQPGTGINSNQPQHF	TGCGCCAGCAGCCAACCCGGGACAGGGATTAATAGCAATCAGCCCCAGCATTTT
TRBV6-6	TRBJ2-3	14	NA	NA	CASSTGLYTDTQYF	TGTGCCAGCAGTACGGGACTCTACACAGATACGCAGTATTTT
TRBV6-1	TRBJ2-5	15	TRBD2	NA	CASSLAGGGAETQYF	TGTGCCAGCAGTTTAGCGGGGGGAGGTGCGGAGACCCAGTACTTC
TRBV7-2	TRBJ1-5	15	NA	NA	CASSAQGTSNQPQHF	TGTGCCAGCAGCGCCCAGGGAACGAGCAATCAGCCCCAGCATTTT
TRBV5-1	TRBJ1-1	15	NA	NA	CASSLGTGGGTEAFF	TGCGCCAGCAGCCTAGGAACGGGGGGTGGGACTGAAGCTTTCTTT
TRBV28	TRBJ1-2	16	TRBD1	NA	CASSPRTGGRNYGYTF	TGTGCCAGCAGTCCAAGGACAGGGGGGCGTAACTATGGCTACACCTTC
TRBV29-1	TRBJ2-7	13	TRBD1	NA	CSVGWTGGNEQYF	TGCAGCGTTGGTTGGACAGGGGGCAACGAGCAGTACTTC
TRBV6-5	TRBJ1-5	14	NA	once	CASSYSGGSQPQHF	TGTGCCAGCAGTTACTCAGGGGGTAGCCAGCCCCAGCATTTT
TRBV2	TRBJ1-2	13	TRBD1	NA	CASSEGTGAAIAF	TGTGCCAGCAGTGAAGGGACAGGGGCCGCAATCGCCTTC
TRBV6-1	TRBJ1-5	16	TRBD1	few	CASNDLRQGSNQPQHF	TGTGCCAGCAATGACTTAAGACAGGGAAGCAATCAGCCCCAGCATTTT
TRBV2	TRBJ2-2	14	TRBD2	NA	CASKRELYTGELFF	TGTGCCAGCAAGCGGGAGCTGTACACCGGGGAGCTGTTTTTT
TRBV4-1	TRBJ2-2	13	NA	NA	CASSQTNTGELFF	TGCGCCAGCAGCCAAACTAACACCGGGGAGCTGTTTTTT
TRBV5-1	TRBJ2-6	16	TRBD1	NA	CASSQGQGAGANVLTF	TGCGCCAGCAGCCAGGGACAGGGGGCTGGGGCCAACGTCCTGACTTTC
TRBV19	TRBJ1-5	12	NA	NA	CASSSGNQPQHF	TGTGCCAGTAGTTCTGGCAATCAGCCCCAGCATTTT
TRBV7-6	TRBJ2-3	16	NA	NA	CASSFSAQGMTDTQYF	TGTGCCAGCAGCTTTTCAGCTCAGGGGATGACAGATACGCAGTATTTT
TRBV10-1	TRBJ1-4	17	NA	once	CASSVRSTYATNEKLFF	TGCGCCAGCAGTGTCCGGTCGACTTATGCAACTAATGAAAAACTGTTTTTT
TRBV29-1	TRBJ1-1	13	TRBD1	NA	CSGQQGLNTEAFF	TGCAGCGGTCAACAGGGGCTGAACACTGAAGCTTTCTTT
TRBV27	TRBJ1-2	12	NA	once	CASRPPGKGYTF	TGTGCCAGCAGACCTCCAGGGAAGGGCTACACCTTC
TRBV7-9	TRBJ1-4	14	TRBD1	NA	CASSFRQGGEKLFF	TGTGCCAGCAGCTTTCGACAGGGTGGCGAAAAACTGTTTTTT